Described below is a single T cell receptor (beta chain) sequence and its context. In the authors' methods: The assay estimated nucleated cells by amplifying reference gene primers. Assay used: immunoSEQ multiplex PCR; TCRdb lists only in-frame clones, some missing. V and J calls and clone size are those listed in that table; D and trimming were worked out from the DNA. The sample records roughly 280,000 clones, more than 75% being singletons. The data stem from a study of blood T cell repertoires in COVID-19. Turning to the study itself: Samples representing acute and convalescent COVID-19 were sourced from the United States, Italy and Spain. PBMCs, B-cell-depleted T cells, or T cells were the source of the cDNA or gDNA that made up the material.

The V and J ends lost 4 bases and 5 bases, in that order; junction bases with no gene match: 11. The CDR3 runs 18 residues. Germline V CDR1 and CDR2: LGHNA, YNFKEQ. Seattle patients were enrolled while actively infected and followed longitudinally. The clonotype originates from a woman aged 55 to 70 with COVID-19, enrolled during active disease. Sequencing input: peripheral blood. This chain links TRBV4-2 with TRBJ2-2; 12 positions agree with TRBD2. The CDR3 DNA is TGTGCCAGCAGCCGTCGACTAGCGGGAGCCTTTGGAACCGGGGAGCTGTTTTTT. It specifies CASSRRLAGAFGTGELFF.